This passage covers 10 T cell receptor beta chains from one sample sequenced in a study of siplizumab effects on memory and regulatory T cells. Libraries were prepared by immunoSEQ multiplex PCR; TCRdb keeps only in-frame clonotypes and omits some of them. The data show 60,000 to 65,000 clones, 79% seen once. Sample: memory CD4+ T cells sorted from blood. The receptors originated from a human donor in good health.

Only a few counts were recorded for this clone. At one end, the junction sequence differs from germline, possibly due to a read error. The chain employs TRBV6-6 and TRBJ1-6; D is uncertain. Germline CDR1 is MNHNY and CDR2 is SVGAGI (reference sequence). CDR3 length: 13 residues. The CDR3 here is CAGSNSANSPLHF. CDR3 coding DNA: TGTGCCGGCAGTAACTCCGCTAATTCACCCCTCCACTTT.

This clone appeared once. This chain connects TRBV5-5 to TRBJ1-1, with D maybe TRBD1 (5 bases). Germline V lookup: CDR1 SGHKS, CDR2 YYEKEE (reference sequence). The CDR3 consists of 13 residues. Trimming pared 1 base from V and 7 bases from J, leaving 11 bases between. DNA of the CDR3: TGTGCCAGCAGCTTGCAACCAGGGCTTGAAGCTTTCTTT. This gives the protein CASSLQPGLEAFF. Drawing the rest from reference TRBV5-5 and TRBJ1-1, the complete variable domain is DAGVTQSPTHLIKTRGQQVTLRCSPISGHKSVSWYQQVLGQGPQFIFQYYEKEERGRGNFPDRFSARQFPNYSSELNVNALLLGDSALYLCASSLQPGLEAFFGQGTRLTVV.

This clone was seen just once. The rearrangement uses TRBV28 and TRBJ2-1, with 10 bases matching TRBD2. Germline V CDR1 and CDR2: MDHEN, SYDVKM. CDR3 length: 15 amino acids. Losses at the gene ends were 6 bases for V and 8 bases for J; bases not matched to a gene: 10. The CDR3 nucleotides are TGTGCCAGCAGCCGTCTAACTAGCGGGGATGATGAGCAGTTCTTC. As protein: CASSRLTSGDDEQFF.

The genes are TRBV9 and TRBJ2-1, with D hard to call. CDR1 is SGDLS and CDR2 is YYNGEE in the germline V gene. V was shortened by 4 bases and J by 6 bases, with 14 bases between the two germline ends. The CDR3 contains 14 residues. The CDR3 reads CASSPLPQINEQFF. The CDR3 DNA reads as TGTGCCAGCAGCCCCCTCCCGCAGATCAATGAGCAGTTCTTC.

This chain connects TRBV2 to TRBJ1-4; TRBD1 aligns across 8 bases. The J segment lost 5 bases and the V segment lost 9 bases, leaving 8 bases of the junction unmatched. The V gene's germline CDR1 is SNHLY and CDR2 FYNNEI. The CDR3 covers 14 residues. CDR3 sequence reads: CASCYQGANEKLFF. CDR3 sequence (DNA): TGTGCCAGTTGTTACCAGGGGGCGAATGAAAAACTGTTTTTT.

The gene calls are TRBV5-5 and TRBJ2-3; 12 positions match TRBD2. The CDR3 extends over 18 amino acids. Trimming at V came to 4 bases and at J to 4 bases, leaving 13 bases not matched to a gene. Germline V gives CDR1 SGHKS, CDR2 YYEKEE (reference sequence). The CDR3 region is CASSRGGYLAGGADTQYF. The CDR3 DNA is TGTGCCAGCAGCCGCGGCGGATACCTAGCGGGGGGGGCAGATACGCAGTATTTT.

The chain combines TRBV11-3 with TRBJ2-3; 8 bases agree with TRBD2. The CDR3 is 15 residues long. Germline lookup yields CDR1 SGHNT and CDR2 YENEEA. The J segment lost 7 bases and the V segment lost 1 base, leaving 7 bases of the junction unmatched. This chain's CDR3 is CASSLAAAGGNTQYF. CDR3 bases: TGTGCCAGCAGCTTAGCGGCGGCGGGGGGAAATACGCAGTATTTT.

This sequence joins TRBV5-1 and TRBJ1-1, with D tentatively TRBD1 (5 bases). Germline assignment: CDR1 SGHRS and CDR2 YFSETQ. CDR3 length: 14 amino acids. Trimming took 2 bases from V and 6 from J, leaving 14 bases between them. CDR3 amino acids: CASSLQTDRAEAFF. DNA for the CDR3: TGCGCCAGCAGCTTACAGACAGATCGGGCTGAAGCTTTCTTT.

CDR3 amino acids: CASSLIGTSSYEQYF. As DNA, the CDR3 is TGTGCCAGCAGCTTGATAGGGACCAGCTCCTACGAGCAGTACTTC. The chain uses TRBV11-1 and TRBJ2-7; TRBD1 or TRBD2 may be the D gene (5 bases each). V was shortened by 3 bases and J by 0 bases, with 12 bases between the two germline ends. In germline, CDR1 is SGHAT, CDR2 FQDESV (reference sequence). There are 15 residues in the CDR3.

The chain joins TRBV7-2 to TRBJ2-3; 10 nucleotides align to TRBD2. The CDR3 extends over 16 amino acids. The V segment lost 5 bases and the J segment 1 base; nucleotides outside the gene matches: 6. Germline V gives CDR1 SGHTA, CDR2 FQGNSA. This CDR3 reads CASSAGGTSGTDTQYF. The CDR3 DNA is TGTGCCAGCAGCGCGGGGGGGACTAGCGGCACAGATACGCAGTATTTT. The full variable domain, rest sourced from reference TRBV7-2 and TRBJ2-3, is GAGVSQSPSNKVTEKGKDVELRCDPISGHTALYWYRQSLGQGLEFLIYFQGNSAPDKSGLPSDRFSAERTGGSVSTLTIQRTQQEDSAVYLCASSAGGTSGTDTQYFGPGTRLTVL.